A single sample gave rise to the 11 T cell receptor beta chains below, sequenced in a study of blood T cells in healthy people across ages. Next came a second PCR, run for about 6 to 12 cycles, which used a sample-barcoded 5' primer along with a J-beta primer mix. From the 5' RACE reads, TCRdb called clonotypes with MiXCR, one entry per CDR3 protein. The data show 1 million or so distinct CDR3 sequences, less than 25% seen once. The data were also submitted as part of a second study, on T cells of mothers and their children.

Material: blood. The receptors shown here come from a girl under 10 years old in good health.

This clonotype was seen more than once but under ten times. DNA of the CDR3: TGTGCCAGCAGCCCCCGTGACCCGAACACCGGGGAGCTGTTTTTT. It encodes CASSPRDPNTGELFF. The rearrangement links TRBV13 to TRBJ2-2; D call uncertain. Germline V gives CDR1 PRHDT, CDR2 FYEKMQ (reference sequence). The V and J ends lost 5 bases and 0 bases respectively, with 10 bases between them. The CDR3 covers 15 residues.

This clonotype was detected only a few times. The DNA for the CDR3 is TGCAGCGTTTTAGGACAGGGACTACACGAGCAGTACTTC. It yields the protein CSVLGQGLHEQYF. The chain recombines TRBV29-1 with TRBJ2-7, with D possibly TRBD1 on 8 matching bases. Germline CDR1 SQVTM, CDR2 ANQGSEA. The CDR3 spans 13 residues. With 5 bases removed from V and 5 bases from J, the gap between germline ends came to 16 bases.

This clonotype showed up just a few times. This chain uses TRBV29-1 with TRBJ2-3; D may be TRBD2 (6 bases). Looked up from germline, CDR1 is SQVTM and CDR2 is ANQGSEA. The V end was cut by 4 bases, the J end by 0 bases, with 8 bases between. The CDR3 loop spans 13 amino acids. CDR3 residues: CSVAGESTDTQYF. CDR3 nucleotide sequence: TGCAGCGTTGCGGGGGAAAGCACAGATACGCAGTATTTT.

This chain uses TRBV12-3 or TRBV12-4 with TRBJ2-3; 7 bases are a match to TRBD1. Trimming removed 4 bases from V and 4 bases from J; junction bases left unmatched: 17. The CDR3 extends over 18 amino acids. The CDR3 region is CASSSDTKDRDSADTQYF. The CDR3 region has the DNA TGTGCCAGCAGTTCAGATACAAAAGACAGGGATTCGGCAGATACGCAGTATTTT.

The sample holds a few counts of this clonotype. The chain links TRBV20-1 to TRBJ2-3, with TRBD2 matching 8 bases. The V and J ends lost 5 bases and 4 bases, in that order; junction bases with no gene match: 14. The CDR3 spans 16 residues. Germline V gives CDR1 DFQATT, CDR2 SNEGSKA (reference sequence). CDR3 bases: TGCAGTGCTCCCCTCCACCTAGCGGGCCAGGCAGATACGCAGTATTTT. This sequence encodes CSAPLHLAGQADTQYF.

The chain links TRBV7-8 to TRBJ2-2; D may be TRBD2 (6 bases). Germline CDR1 reads SGHVS; CDR2 reads FQNEAQ. Trimming removed 5 bases at V and 4 bases at J, with 20 bases between. This CDR3 is 17 amino acids long. The CDR3 region is CASSPFLTGDGTGELFF. DNA of the CDR3: TGTGCCAGCAGCCCCTTCCTTACGGGAGACGGCACCGGGGAGCTGTTTTTT.

V usage is TRBV11-2 and J usage is TRBJ2-1; D assignment may be TRBD1 or TRBD2 (5 bases each). Germline values: CDR1 SGHAT, CDR2 FQNNGV. V was pared by 5 bases and J by 3 bases, with 14 bases between. This CDR3 is 15 amino acids long. CDR3 sequence (DNA): TGTGCCAGCAGCGCCCTCGGGGCGGGCTACAATGAGCAGTTCTTC. It yields the protein CASSALGAGYNEQFF.

This clonotype has only a few counts. The genes are TRBV7-2 and TRBJ1-5, with 7 bases lining up with TRBD1. V lost 5 bases, J lost 4 bases, and 5 bases stayed unmatched. Germline CDR1 SGHTA, CDR2 FQGNSA. The CDR3 runs 14 residues. The CDR3 nucleotides read TGTGCCAGCAGCGCGGACAGGTTTAATCAGCCCCAGCATTTT. Translation gives CASSADRFNQPQHF.

With respect to this clonotype: This may come from a read error, since a much larger clone is one base off. CDR3 in amino acids: CASSEGTGATEAFF. The DNA of the CDR3 is TGTGCCAGCAGTGAAGGGACAGGGGCCACTGAAGCTTTCTTT. The chain carries TRBV2 and TRBJ1-1; 9 nucleotides match TRBD1. The ends lost 1 base at V and 4 bases at J; junction bases unmatched: 1. CDR1 is SNHLY and CDR2 is FYNNEI in the germline V gene. The CDR3 is made up of 14 amino acids.

This clonotype was seen a handful of times. This chain links TRBV9 with TRBJ2-5; no definite D call. The CDR3 is 16 amino acids. Trimming took off 4 bases at V and 5 bases at J, with 21 bases between the two ends. Germline V gene sequence: CDR1 SGDLS, CDR2 YYNGEE. CDR3 amino acids: CASSPIKQLGPETQYF. The CDR3 DNA reads as TGTGCCAGCAGCCCTATTAAACAACTGGGCCCGGAGACCCAGTACTTC. Full variable domain (outside the CDR3, taken from reference TRBV9 and TRBJ2-5): DSGVTQTPKHLITATGQRVTLRCSPRSGDLSVYWYQQSLDQGLQFLIQYYNGEERAKGNILERFSAQQFPDLHSELNLSSLELGDSALYFCASSPIKQLGPETQYFGPGTRLLVL.

The genes are TRBV11-2 and TRBJ2-7; unclear D gene. This CDR3 comprises 13 residues. The germline V and J ends were trimmed by 1 base and 2 bases, with 6 bases remaining between them. From germline, CDR1 is SGHAT and CDR2 FQNNGV. The CDR3 region has the DNA TGTGCCAGCAGCTTAGTGTCCACCTACGAGCAGTACTTC. It yields the protein CASSLVSTYEQYF.